Listed below are T cell receptor beta chains from one sample, sequenced in a study of T cell clonotyping in hematopoietic cell transplantation. Sequenced by immunoSEQ multiplex PCR; TCRdb stores in-frame clones only, minus some. The sample has 11,000 to 15,000 clones, around 94% seen once. The source was PBMCs, collected 30 days after allogeneic stem cell transplant. These TCRs come from a male patient aged 60 to 75 who had an allogeneic stem cell transplant from an unrelated donor, so the T cells may come from the graft donor. Some clones in this sample may be carry-over from other donors' samples. Each CDR3 is given with its conserved first and last residue. D genes are given only for firm matches. The size of a clone is reported for some rows only, either as once, few or many, or as a class for expanded clones.

J gene	V gene	clone size	D gene	CDR3 protein	CDR3 DNA
TRBJ1-1	TRBV7-6	-	-	CASSPTANTEAFF	TGTGCCAGCAGCCCAACGGCGAACACTGAAGCTTTCTTT
TRBJ2-6	TRBV13	-	-	CASSLFISLGANVLTF	TGTGCCAGCAGCTTATTTATATCTCTGGGGGCCAACGTCCTGACTTTC
TRBJ1-1	TRBV12-5	-	-	CASASRQNTEAFF	TGTGCTAGTGCCTCAAGACAGAACACTGAAGCTTTCTTT
TRBJ1-4	TRBV7-2	-	TRBD1	CASSLYGTGDHEKLFF	TGTGCCAGCAGCTTATATGGGACAGGGGATCACGAAAAACTGTTTTTT
TRBJ1-2	TRBV19	-	TRBD1	CASGDVGRGGYGYTF	TGTGCCAGTGGGGACGTTGGCAGGGGGGGGTATGGCTACACCTTC
TRBJ2-5	TRBV7-9	few	TRBD1	CASSLTGSETQYF	TGTGCCAGCAGCTTGACAGGGTCAGAGACCCAGTACTTC
TRBJ1-2	TRBV30	-	TRBD1	CAWRPGTGLSAGYTF	TGTGCCTGGAGACCGGGGACAGGTCTATCCGCTGGCTACACCTTC
TRBJ1-1	TRBV4-1	-	TRBD1	CASNPLGAGGPNTEAFF	TGCGCCAGCAACCCACTCGGGGCAGGGGGCCCAAACACTGAAGCTTTCTTT
TRBJ2-1	TRBV5-8	-	-	CASSPNEQFF	TGTGCCAGCAGCCCTAATGAGCAGTTCTTC
TRBJ2-7	TRBV5-6	-	-	CASSIGTSSSYEQYF	TGTGCCAGCAGCATAGGGACATCGAGCTCCTACGAGCAGTACTTC
TRBJ2-1	TRBV11-2	-	-	CASSLTGYNEQFF	TGTGCCAGCAGCTTAACTGGCTACAATGAGCAGTTCTTC
TRBJ1-4	TRBV14	-	-	CASSPTGPTSNEKLFF	TGTGCCAGCAGCCCGACAGGCCCTACTTCCAATGAAAAACTGTTTTTT
TRBJ1-2	TRBV6-5	-	-	CASSNRDFNGYTF	TGTGCCAGCAGTAACAGGGATTTCAATGGCTACACCTTC
TRBJ1-3	TRBV6-1	-	-	CASRSGPLGNTIYF	TGTGCCAGCAGATCTGGCCCATTAGGAAACACCATATATTTT
TRBJ2-5	TRBV15	-	TRBD2	CATSRDRASGAGETQYF	TGTGCCACCAGCAGAGATAGGGCTAGCGGGGCCGGAGAGACCCAGTACTTC
TRBJ2-1	TRBV6-5	-	TRBD1	CASSYGTGDGEQFF	TGTGCCAGCAGTTACGGGACAGGGGACGGTGAGCAGTTCTTC
TRBJ2-5	TRBV5-1	-	-	CASSFTGLETQYF	TGCGCCAGCAGCTTTACAGGGCTAGAGACCCAGTACTTC
TRBJ1-1	TRBV6-1	-	-	CASSGAPHEAFF	TGTGCCAGCAGTGGAGCCCCCCATGAAGCTTTCTTT
TRBJ2-5	TRBV27	-	-	CASSLGLQETQYF	TGTGCCAGCAGTTTAGGCCTACAAGAGACCCAGTACTTC
TRBJ1-2	TRBV14	once	-	CASSQVGRGDGYTF	TGTGCCAGCAGCCAAGTGGGAAGGGGGGATGGCTACACCTTC
TRBJ1-5	TRBV19	-	TRBD1	CASSITGRGWFQPQHF	TGTGCCAGTAGTATAACGGGCAGGGGGTGGTTTCAGCCCCAGCATTTT
TRBJ1-4	TRBV6-1	-	-	CASSERGGGINEKLFF	TGTGCCAGCAGTGAACGCGGTGGAGGGATTAATGAAAAACTGTTTTTT
TRBJ1-6	TRBV6-6	-	-	CASQRNSPLHF	TGTGCCAGCCAACGAAATTCACCCCTCCACTTT
TRBJ1-5	TRBV7-2	-	-	CASSLDSGIGLPQHF	TGTGCCAGCAGCTTAGATTCCGGGATAGGATTGCCCCAGCATTTT
TRBJ2-7	TRBV11-3	-	-	CASSLGLQPAYEQYF	TGTGCCAGCAGCTTAGGCCTCCAGCCGGCCTACGAGCAGTACTTC
TRBJ2-2	TRBV19	once	TRBD2	CASSRTSGVNTGELFF	TGTGCCAGTAGTAGGACTAGCGGGGTGAACACCGGGGAGCTGTTTTTT
TRBJ2-7	TRBV6-1	-	TRBD1	CASSGNQGAGEQYF	TGTGCCAGCAGTGGCAACCAGGGGGCTGGGGAGCAGTACTTC
TRBJ2-5	TRBV2	once	-	CASRDVGGGETQYF	TGTGCCAGCAGAGACGTGGGGGGAGGCGAGACCCAGTACTTC
TRBJ2-5	TRBV2	-	TRBD1	CASSEGQGALETQYF	TGTGCCAGCAGTGAAGGACAGGGGGCTCTGGAGACCCAGTACTTC
TRBJ1-5	TRBV7-2	few	-	CASTEPRGSRGNQPQHF	TGTGCCAGCACCGAACCCCGTGGGTCCAGGGGCAATCAGCCCCAGCATTTT
TRBJ2-7	TRBV30	-	-	CAWSVLGPEAYEQYF	TGTGCCTGGAGTGTATTGGGGCCCGAGGCCTACGAGCAGTACTTC
TRBJ1-2	TRBV5-1	-	-	CASSPLASWGNGYTF	TGCGCCAGCAGCCCCCTGGCCTCATGGGGTAATGGCTACACCTTC
TRBJ1-1	TRBV2	-	-	CASSGQPNLIAPNTEAFF	TGTGCCAGCAGTGGCCAACCTAATTTAATCGCCCCGAACACTGAAGCTTTCTTT
TRBJ1-2	TRBV6-5	-	TRBD1	CASSYLRTGGSYGYTF	TGTGCCAGCAGTTACTTACGGACAGGGGGCAGCTATGGCTACACCTTC
TRBJ2-3	TRBV5-6	-	-	CASSFRGYKTDTQYF	TGTGCCAGCAGCTTTAGGGGGTACAAGACAGATACGCAGTATTTT
TRBJ1-5	TRBV19	-	TRBD1	CASRQGLRDSNQPQHF	TGTGCCAGTAGACAGGGGTTACGAGATAGCAATCAGCCCCAGCATTTT
TRBJ1-3	TRBV19	-	-	CASSITGVSGNTIYF	TGTGCCAGTAGTATTACAGGCGTCTCTGGAAACACCATATATTTT